Listed below are T cell receptor beta chains from one sample, sequenced in a study of Ad26.COV2.S vaccination and SARS-CoV-2 variants. TCRdb's copy holds only in-frame clones and misses some; the assay was immunoSEQ multiplex PCR. The table has around 450,000 clones, less than 95% seen once. The sample was peripheral blood, taken in a trial of Ad26.COV2.S vaccine versus placebo. The receptor source for this set is a person aged 18-60 years who received the Ad26.COV2.S COVID-19 vaccine or a placebo. The CDR3 runs from the conserved cysteine through the conserved F or W. A D gene is named only where the DNA matches it firmly. Some rows mark clone size as missing; the rest say once, few, many or name a class of expanded clone.

size: .; D: TRBD2; length: 15; J: TRBJ2-7; V: TRBV7-9; CDR3: CASSSGTSGSYEQYF; DNA: TGTGCCAGCAGCTCCGGGACTAGCGGGAGCTACGAGCAGTACTTC
size: .; D: TRBD1; length: 13; J: TRBJ2-3; V: TRBV2; CDR3: CASGDRGGDTQYF; DNA: TGTGCCAGCGGGGACAGGGGGGGAGATACGCAGTATTTT
size: few; D: TRBD1; length: 15; J: TRBJ1-2; V: TRBV6-2/TRBV6-3; CDR3: CASTPLGDRGFGYTF; DNA: TGTGCCAGCACCCCCCTGGGGGACAGGGGATTTGGCTACACCTTC
size: .; D: .; length: 14; J: TRBJ2-3; V: TRBV9; CDR3: CASSARVSTDTQYF; DNA: TGTGCCAGCAGCGCGAGAGTAAGCACAGATACGCAGTATTTT
size: .; D: .; length: 16; J: TRBJ2-1; V: TRBV15; CDR3: CATADGGPSYSNEQFF; DNA: TGTGCCACCGCGGATGGAGGGCCGAGTTATAGCAATGAGCAGTTCTTC
size: few; D: .; length: 15; J: TRBJ1-5; V: TRBV11-2; CDR3: CASSFRDGINQPQHF; DNA: TGTGCCAGCAGCTTCCGGGACGGAATCAATCAGCCCCAGCATTTT
size: .; D: TRBD2; length: 13; J: TRBJ2-3; V: TRBV27; CDR3: CASRGGNTDTQYF; DNA: TGTGCCAGCAGGGGGGGGAACACAGATACGCAGTATTTT
size: .; D: .; length: 15; J: TRBJ1-1; V: TRBV19; CDR3: CASRNRVHVDTEAFF; DNA: TGTGCCAGTAGAAACAGGGTCCACGTGGACACTGAAGCTTTCTTT
size: .; D: TRBD2; length: 15; J: TRBJ2-5; V: TRBV7-2; CDR3: CASSLEGSGRETQYF; DNA: TGTGCCAGCAGCTTAGAAGGGAGCGGGAGGGAGACCCAGTACTTC
size: .; D: .; length: 14; J: TRBJ2-7; V: TRBV7-9; CDR3: CASSPKRRAYEQYF; DNA: TGTGCCAGCAGCCCGAAACGCAGGGCCTACGAGCAGTACTTC
size: .; D: TRBD2; length: 15; J: TRBJ2-1; V: TRBV28; CDR3: CASRILAALGEEQFF; DNA: TGTGCCAGCAGGATACTAGCGGCCCTGGGAGAGGAGCAGTTCTTC
size: .; D: .; length: 13; J: TRBJ2-1; V: TRBV12-3/TRBV12-4; CDR3: CASSLDYNNEQFF; DNA: TGTGCCAGCAGCCTTGACTACAACAATGAGCAGTTCTTC
size: .; D: TRBD2; length: 15; J: TRBJ2-1; V: TRBV13; CDR3: CASSLRSSGMGEQFF; DNA: TGTGCCAGCAGCTTACGTTCTAGCGGGATGGGTGAGCAGTTCTTC
size: .; D: .; length: 14; J: TRBJ2-7; V: TRBV24-1; CDR3: CATSDPRFRDEQYF; DNA: TGTGCCACCAGTGATCCCAGGTTTAGGGACGAGCAGTACTTC
size: .; D: .; length: 15; J: TRBJ2-1; V: TRBV14; CDR3: CASSQEIVVGDEQFF; DNA: TGTGCCAGCAGCCAAGAAATCGTGGTAGGTGATGAGCAGTTCTTC
size: .; D: TRBD1; length: 16; J: TRBJ2-5; V: TRBV18; CDR3: CASSPTGTGGAETQYF; DNA: TGTGCCAGCTCACCAACCGGGACAGGGGGGGCGGAGACCCAGTACTTC
size: .; D: .; length: 16; J: TRBJ1-2; V: TRBV9; CDR3: CASSVGSGNPNYGYTF; DNA: TGTGCCAGCAGCGTAGGTTCAGGAAACCCTAACTATGGCTACACCTTC
size: .; D: TRBD2; length: 16; J: TRBJ2-1; V: TRBV4-2; CDR3: CASSPSSGSAYNEQFF; DNA: TGTGCCAGCAGCCCATCTAGCGGGAGCGCCTACAATGAGCAGTTCTTC
size: .; D: .; length: 16; J: TRBJ2-7; V: TRBV6-5; CDR3: CASSHLSGGRPYEQYF; DNA: TGTGCCAGCAGTCACTTGAGCGGAGGGAGACCCTACGAGCAGTACTTC
size: .; D: .; length: 15; J: TRBJ2-3; V: TRBV20-1; CDR3: CSASVSGAFTDTQYF; DNA: TGCAGTGCTAGTGTCAGCGGTGCCTTCACAGATACGCAGTATTTT
size: .; D: .; length: 14; J: TRBJ1-5; V: TRBV6-6; CDR3: CASSSRGPNEPQHF; DNA: TGTGCCAGCAGTTCACGGGGACCCAATGAGCCCCAGCATTTT
size: .; D: TRBD1; length: 15; J: TRBJ2-7; V: TRBV7-9; CDR3: CASSWDRGSSYEQYF; DNA: TGTGCCAGCAGCTGGGACAGGGGGAGCTCCTACGAGCAGTACTTC
size: .; D: TRBD2; length: 15; J: TRBJ2-1; V: TRBV11-2; CDR3: CASSLSTSGSDEQFF; DNA: TGTGCCAGCAGCTTATCGACTAGCGGGAGCGATGAGCAGTTCTTC
size: .; D: TRBD1; length: 13; J: TRBJ2-7; V: TRBV7-2; CDR3: CASSLGTGGTSYF; DNA: TGTGCCAGCAGCTTAGGGACAGGGGGCACTTCTTACTTC
size: .; D: .; length: 14; J: TRBJ1-1; V: TRBV27; CDR3: CASTLTEGLTEAFF; DNA: TGTGCCAGCACCTTAACAGAGGGATTAACTGAAGCTTTCTTT